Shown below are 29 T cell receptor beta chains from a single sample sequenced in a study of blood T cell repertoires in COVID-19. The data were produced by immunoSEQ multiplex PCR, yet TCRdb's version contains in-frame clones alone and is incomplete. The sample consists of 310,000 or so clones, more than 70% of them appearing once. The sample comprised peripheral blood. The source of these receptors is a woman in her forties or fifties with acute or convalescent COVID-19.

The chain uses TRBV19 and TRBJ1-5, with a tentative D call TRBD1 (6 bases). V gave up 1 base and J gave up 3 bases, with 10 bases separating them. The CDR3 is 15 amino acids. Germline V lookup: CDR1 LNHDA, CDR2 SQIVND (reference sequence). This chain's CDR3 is CASSIGGQHNQPQHF. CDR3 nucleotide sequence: TGTGCCAGTAGTATAGGCGGACAGCACAATCAGCCCCAGCATTTT.

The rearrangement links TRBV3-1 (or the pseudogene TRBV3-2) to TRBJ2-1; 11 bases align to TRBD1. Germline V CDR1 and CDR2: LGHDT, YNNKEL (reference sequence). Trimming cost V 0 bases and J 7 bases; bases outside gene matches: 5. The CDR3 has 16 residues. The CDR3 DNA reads TGTGCCAGCAGCCAAGATCCTGGACAGGGGGCTAATGAGCAGTTCTTC. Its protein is CASSQDPGQGANEQFF.

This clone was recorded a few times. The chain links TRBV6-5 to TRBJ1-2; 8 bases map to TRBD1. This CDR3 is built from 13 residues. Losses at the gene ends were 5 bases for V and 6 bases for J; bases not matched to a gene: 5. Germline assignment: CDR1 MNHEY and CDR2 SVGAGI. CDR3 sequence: CASSLTGGDGYTF. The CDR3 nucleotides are TGTGCCAGCAGTCTAACAGGGGGGGATGGCTACACCTTC.

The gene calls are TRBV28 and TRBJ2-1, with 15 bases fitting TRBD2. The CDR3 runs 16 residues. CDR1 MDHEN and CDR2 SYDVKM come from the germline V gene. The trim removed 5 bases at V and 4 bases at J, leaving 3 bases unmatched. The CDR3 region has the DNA TGTGCCAGCAGTGGGACTAGCGGGAGGAATTACAATGAGCAGTTCTTC. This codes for CASSGTSGRNYNEQFF.

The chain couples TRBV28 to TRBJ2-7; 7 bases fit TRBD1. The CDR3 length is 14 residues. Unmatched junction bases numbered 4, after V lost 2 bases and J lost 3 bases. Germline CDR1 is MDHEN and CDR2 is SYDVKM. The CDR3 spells CASSLEDRVYEQYF. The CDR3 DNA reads TGTGCCAGCAGTTTAGAAGACAGGGTCTACGAGCAGTACTTC.

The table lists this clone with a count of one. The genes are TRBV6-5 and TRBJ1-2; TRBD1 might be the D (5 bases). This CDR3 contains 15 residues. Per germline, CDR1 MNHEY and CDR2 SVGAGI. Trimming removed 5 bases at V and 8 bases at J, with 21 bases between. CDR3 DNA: TGTGCCAGCAGTCGCCTAGTAACAGGAGGGTACGGCTACACCTTC. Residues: CASSRLVTGGYGYTF.

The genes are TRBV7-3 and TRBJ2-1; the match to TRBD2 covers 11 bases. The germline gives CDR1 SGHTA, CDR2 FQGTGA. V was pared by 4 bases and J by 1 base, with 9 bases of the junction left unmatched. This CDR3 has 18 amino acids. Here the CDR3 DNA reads TGTGCCAGCAGCTCCAGGACTAGCGGGTCCATTTCCTACAATGAGCAGTTCTTC. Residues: CASSSRTSGSISYNEQFF.

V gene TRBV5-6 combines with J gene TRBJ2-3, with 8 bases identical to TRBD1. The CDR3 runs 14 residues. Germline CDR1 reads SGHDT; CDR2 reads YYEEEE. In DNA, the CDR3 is TGTGCTGCAAAAAGGACAGGGTCCACAGATACGCAGTATTTT. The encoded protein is CAAKRTGSTDTQYF.

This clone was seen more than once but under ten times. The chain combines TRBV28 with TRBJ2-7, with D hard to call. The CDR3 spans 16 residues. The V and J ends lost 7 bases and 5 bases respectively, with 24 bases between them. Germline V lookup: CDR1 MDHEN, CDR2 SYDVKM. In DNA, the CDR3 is TGTGCCAGCACCATCCCCGCAGCGCCTTCGGTCCACGAGCAGTACTTC. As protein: CASTIPAAPSVHEQYF.

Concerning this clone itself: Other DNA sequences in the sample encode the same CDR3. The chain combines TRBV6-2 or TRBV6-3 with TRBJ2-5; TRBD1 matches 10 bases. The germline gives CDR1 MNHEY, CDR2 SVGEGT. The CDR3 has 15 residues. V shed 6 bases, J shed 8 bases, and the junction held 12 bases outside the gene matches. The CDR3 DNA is TGTGCCAGCAGCGTACACGGGACAGGGGTAGAAACCCAGTACTTC. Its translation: CASSVHGTGVETQYF.

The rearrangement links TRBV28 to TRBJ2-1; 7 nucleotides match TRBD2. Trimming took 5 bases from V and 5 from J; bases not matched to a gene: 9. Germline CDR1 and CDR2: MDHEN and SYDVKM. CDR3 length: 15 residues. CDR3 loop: CASSPGGSEDNEQFF. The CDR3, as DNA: TGTGCCAGCAGTCCTGGCGGGAGCGAGGACAATGAGCAGTTCTTC. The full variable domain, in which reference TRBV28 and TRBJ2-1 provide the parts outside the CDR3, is DVKVTQSSRYLVKRTGEKVFLECVQDMDHENMFWYRQDPGLGLRLIYFSYDVKMKEKGDIPEGYSVSREKKERFSLILESASTNQTSMYLCASSPGGSEDNEQFFGPGTRLTVL.

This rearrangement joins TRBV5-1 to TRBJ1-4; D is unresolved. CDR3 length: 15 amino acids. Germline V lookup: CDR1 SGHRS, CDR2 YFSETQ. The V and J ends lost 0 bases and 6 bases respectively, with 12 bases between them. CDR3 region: CASSLELVSDEKLFF. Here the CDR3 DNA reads TGCGCCAGCAGCTTGGAATTAGTCTCCGATGAAAAACTGTTTTTT. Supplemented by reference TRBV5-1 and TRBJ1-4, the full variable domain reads KAGVTQTPRYLIKTRGQQVTLSCSPISGHRSVSWYQQTPGQGLQFLFEYFSETQRNKGNFPGRFSGRQFSNSRSEMNVSTLELGDSALYLCASSLELVSDEKLFFGSGTQLSVL.

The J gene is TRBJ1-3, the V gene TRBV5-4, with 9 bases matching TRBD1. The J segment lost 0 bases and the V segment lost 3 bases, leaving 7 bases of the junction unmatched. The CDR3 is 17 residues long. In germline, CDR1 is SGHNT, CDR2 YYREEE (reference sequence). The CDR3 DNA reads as TGTGCCAGCAGCTGGGACAGGGACTATAGCTCTGGAAACACCATATATTTT. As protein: CASSWDRDYSSGNTIYF.

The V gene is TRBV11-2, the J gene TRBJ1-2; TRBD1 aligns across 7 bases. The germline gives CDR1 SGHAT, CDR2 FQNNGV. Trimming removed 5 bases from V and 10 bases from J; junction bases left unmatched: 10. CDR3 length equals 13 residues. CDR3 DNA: TGTGCCAGCAGCCCGGACAGGATCTTGTCCTACACCTTC. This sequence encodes CASSPDRILSYTF. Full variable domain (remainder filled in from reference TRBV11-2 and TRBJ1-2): EAGVAQSPRYKIIEKRQSVAFWCNPISGHATLYWYQQILGQGPKLLIQFQNNGVVDDSQLPKDRFSAERLKGVDSTLKIQPAKLEDSAVYLCASSPDRILSYTFGSGTRLTVV.

CDR3 sequence reads: CASRPGQGAYGYTF. The CDR3, as DNA: TGTGCCAGTAGACCGGGACAGGGGGCCTATGGCTACACCTTC. The J gene is TRBJ1-2, the V gene TRBV19; 12 positions agree with TRBD1. V gave up 6 bases and J gave up 4 bases; unmatched junction bases: 3. In germline, CDR1 is LNHDA, CDR2 SQIVND (reference sequence). The CDR3 contains 14 residues.

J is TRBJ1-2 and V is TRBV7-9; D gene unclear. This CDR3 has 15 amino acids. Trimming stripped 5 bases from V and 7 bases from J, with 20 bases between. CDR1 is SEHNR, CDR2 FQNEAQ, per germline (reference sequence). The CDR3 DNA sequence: TGTGCCAGCAGCCCCCCTTTGGACTGGGTATCTGGCTACACCTTC. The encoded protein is CASSPPLDWVSGYTF.

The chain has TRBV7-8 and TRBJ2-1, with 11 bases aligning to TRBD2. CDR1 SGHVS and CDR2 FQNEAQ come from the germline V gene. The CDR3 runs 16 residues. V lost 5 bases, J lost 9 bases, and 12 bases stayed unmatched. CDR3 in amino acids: CASSTQLAGERGEQFF. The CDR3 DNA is TGTGCCAGCAGCACTCAACTAGCGGGAGAGCGTGGTGAGCAGTTCTTC.

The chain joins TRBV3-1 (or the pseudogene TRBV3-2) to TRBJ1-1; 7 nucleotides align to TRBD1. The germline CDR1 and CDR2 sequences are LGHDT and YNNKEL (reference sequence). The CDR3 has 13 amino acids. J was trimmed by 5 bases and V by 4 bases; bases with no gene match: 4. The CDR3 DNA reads TGTGCCAGCAGCCCACAGGGGAATACTGAAGCTTTCTTT. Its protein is CASSPQGNTEAFF.

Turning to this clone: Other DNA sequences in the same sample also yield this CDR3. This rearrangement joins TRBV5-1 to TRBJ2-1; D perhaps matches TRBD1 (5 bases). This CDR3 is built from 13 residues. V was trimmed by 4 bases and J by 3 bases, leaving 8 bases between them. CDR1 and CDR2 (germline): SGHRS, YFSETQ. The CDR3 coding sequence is TGCGCCAGCAGCCTAGACAGCTACAATGAGCAGTTCTTC. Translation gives CASSLDSYNEQFF.

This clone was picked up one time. In DNA form, the CDR3 reads TGTGCCAGTAGTATAGGACTAGCGGGAGTAAACGAGCAGTACTTC. Amino acids: CASSIGLAGVNEQYF. The chain combines TRBV19 with TRBJ2-7; TRBD2 matches at 12 bases. CDR1 and CDR2 (germline): LNHDA, SQIVND (reference sequence). With V trimmed by 1 base and J by 5 bases, 3 bases remained unmatched. This CDR3 is 15 amino acids long.

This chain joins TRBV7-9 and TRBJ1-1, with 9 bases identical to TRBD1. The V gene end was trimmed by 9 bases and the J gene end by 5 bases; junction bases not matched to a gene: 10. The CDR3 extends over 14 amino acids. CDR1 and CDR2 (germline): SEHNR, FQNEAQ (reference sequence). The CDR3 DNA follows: TGTGCCAGTCTCTTACAGGGGGCTGGGACTGAAGCTTTCTTT. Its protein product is CASLLQGAGTEAFF.

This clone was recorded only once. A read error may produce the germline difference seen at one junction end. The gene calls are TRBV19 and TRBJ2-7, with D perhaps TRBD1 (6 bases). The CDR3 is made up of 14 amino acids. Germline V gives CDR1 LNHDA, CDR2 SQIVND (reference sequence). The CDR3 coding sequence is TGTGCCAGTAGTATAGTACACGGGACACCGCGTGAGGACTTC. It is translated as CASSIVHGTPREDF.

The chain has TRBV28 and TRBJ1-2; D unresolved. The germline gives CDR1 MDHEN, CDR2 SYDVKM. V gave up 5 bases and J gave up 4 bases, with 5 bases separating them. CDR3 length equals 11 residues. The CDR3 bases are TGTGCCAGCAGTCCGGGCTATGGCTACACCTTC. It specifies CASSPGYGYTF.

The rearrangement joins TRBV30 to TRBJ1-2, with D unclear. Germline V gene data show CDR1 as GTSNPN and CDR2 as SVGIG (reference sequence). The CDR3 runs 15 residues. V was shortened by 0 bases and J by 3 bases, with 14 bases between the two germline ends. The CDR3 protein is CAWSVFGVDDYGYTF. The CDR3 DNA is TGTGCCTGGAGTGTATTCGGGGTGGATGACTATGGCTACACCTTC.

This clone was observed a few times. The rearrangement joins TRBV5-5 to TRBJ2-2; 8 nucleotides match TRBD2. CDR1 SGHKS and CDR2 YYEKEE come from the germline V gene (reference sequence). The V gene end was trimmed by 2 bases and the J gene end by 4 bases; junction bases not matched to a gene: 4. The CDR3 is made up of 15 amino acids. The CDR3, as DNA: TGTGCCAGCAGCTTCAGCGGGAGTAGCACCGGGGAGCTGTTTTTT. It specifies CASSFSGSSTGELFF.

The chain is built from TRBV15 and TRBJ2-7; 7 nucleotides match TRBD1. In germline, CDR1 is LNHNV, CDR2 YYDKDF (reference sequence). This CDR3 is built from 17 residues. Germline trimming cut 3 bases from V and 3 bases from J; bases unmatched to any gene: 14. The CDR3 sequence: CATSSALTGTISYEQYF. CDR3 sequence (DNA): TGTGCCACCAGCAGCGCCCTGACAGGGACCATAAGCTACGAGCAGTACTTC.

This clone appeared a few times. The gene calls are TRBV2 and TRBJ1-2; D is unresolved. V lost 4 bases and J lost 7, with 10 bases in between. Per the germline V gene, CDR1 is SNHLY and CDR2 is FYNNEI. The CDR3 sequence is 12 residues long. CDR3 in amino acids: CASSVITGGYTF. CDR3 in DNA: TGTGCCAGCAGTGTCATAACGGGTGGCTACACCTTC.

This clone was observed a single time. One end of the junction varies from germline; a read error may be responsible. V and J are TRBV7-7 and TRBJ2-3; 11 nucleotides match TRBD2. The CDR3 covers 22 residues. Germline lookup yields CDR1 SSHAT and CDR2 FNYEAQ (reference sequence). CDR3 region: CASSLPPIIQPGTSGSTDTQYF. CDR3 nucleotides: TGTGCTAGCAGCTTACCACCGATCATCCAACCGGGGACTAGCGGTAGCACAGATACGCAGTATTTT.

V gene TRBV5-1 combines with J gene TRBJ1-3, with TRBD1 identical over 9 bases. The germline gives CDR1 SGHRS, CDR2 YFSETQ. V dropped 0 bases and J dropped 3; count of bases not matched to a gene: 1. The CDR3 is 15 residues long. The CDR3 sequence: CASSLGTGVGNTIYF. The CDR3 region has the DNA TGCGCCAGCAGCTTGGGGACAGGGGTTGGAAACACCATATATTTT.